This T cell receptor beta chain appears in the sequencing data of a study of OX40 agonist ivuxolimab in advanced cancers. As for the study in general: Dose-escalation subjects each had hepatocellular carcinoma, melanoma, renal cell or head and neck cancer.

TCRdb's copy holds only in-frame clones and misses some; the assay was immunoSEQ multiplex PCR. The table lists approximately 52,000 clones, about four fifths of them singletons. The study sampled blood at baseline, cycle 4 day 1, and cycle 7 day 1. The source of this sequence is an adult with an advanced solid tumor such as melanoma, head and neck, liver or kidney cancer. Sequenced here: CD4+ or CD8+ T cells sorted from blood, sampled in a trial of the OX40 agonist ivuxolimab.

In nucleotides, the CDR3 is TGCAGCGTTGAAATGGTAGCGGGGGCTGAGCAGTACTTC. This gives the protein CSVEMVAGAEQYF. The chain joins TRBV29-1 to TRBJ2-7; the match to TRBD2 covers 9 bases. Germline V gene sequence: CDR1 SQVTM, CDR2 ANQGSEA. The CDR3 is made up of 13 amino acids. The junction had 6 bases not matched to a gene; V was cut back by 2 bases and J by 7 bases.